These 8 T cell receptor beta chains were all obtained from the same sample, sequenced in a study of CD8 T cells in Susac syndrome. RNA was extracted with the RNeasy kit, and a quantity of 0.5 to 1 ug was reverse transcribed using random hexamers. TCRdb re-called the immunoSEQ multiplex PCR reads with MiXCR, one entry per CDR3 protein. This sample has approximately 120,000 distinct CDR3 sequences; over 85% occur once, and the top ten carry roughly 0.091%. The sample consisted of CD4+ T cells from PBMCs. These receptor sequences come from a human donor in good health.

The chain uses TRBV6-1 and TRBJ2-7, with 7 bases lining up with TRBD1. Looked up from germline, CDR1 is MNHNS and CDR2 is SASEGT. Trimming cost V 2 bases and J 3 bases; bases outside gene matches: 10. The CDR3 runs 16 residues. CDR3 coding DNA: TGTGCCAGCAGTGAAATGCTCAGGGGGTTTGACTACGAGCAGTACTTC. Translating it yields CASSEMLRGFDYEQYF.

This sequence joins TRBV20-1 and TRBJ1-5; D not resolved. From germline, CDR1 is DFQATT and CDR2 SNEGSKA (reference sequence). V lost 5 bases and J lost 7, with 9 bases in between. The CDR3 has 11 amino acids. This CDR3 reads CSALYGQPQHF. CDR3 in DNA: TGCAGTGCTCTCTATGGCCAGCCCCAGCATTTT.

The chain carries TRBV29-1 and TRBJ2-7; the match to TRBD1 covers 7 bases. The germline V gene encodes CDR1 SQVTM and CDR2 ANQGSEA. This CDR3 is built from 13 residues. V trimming: 4 bases; J trimming: 2 bases; junction bases outside the gene matches: 5. In nucleotides, the CDR3 is TGCAGCGTTGGACAGGGATTAACCTACGAGCAGTACTTC. Translating gives CSVGQGLTYEQYF.

The chain's CDR3 is CASSLAHFTNTGELFF. The DNA for the CDR3 is TGTGCCAGCAGCTTAGCGCATTTTACAAACACCGGGGAGCTGTTTTTT. The rearrangement joins TRBV7-6 to TRBJ2-2; D is ambiguous. Trimming left V 0 bases short and J 2 bases short, with 10 bases between. The CDR3 contains 16 residues. CDR1 SGHVS and CDR2 FNYEAQ come from the germline V gene.

This chain links TRBV9 with TRBJ2-1, with D perhaps TRBD2 (6 bases). The germline V gene has CDR1 SGDLS and CDR2 YYNGEE. V was pared by 2 bases and J by 3 bases, with 18 bases between. This CDR3 spans 17 amino acids. DNA of the CDR3: TGTGCCAGCAGCGTGGGGGGTTTGGTGGGACTCTACAATGAGCAGTTCTTC. Translating gives CASSVGGLVGLYNEQFF.

This chain connects TRBV2 to TRBJ2-7; 10 nucleotides agree with TRBD2. The CDR3 is made up of 15 amino acids. Germline V gene sequence: CDR1 SNHLY, CDR2 FYNNEI. The junction had 9 bases not matched to a gene; V was cut back by 7 bases and J by 3 bases. The CDR3 reads CASKRTSGIYYEQYF. CDR3 nucleotide sequence: TGTGCCAGCAAAAGGACTAGCGGCATCTACTACGAGCAGTACTTC.

The rearrangement joins TRBV27 to TRBJ2-2, with TRBD2 as a possible D gene (6 bases). Looked up from germline, CDR1 is MNHEY and CDR2 is SMNVEV (reference sequence). Trimming pared 2 bases from V and 7 bases from J, leaving 8 bases between. This CDR3 region has 13 residues. CDR3 coding DNA: TGTGCCAGCAGTTTACACGGGAGCGGGGAGCTGTTTTTT. Its translation is CASSLHGSGELFF.

The chain recombines TRBV27 with TRBJ2-7, with TRBD1 matching over 7 bases. CDR3 length equals 14 residues. Germline V CDR1 and CDR2: MNHEY, SMNVEV (reference sequence). With V trimmed by 5 bases and J by 3 bases, 7 bases remained unmatched. In DNA, the CDR3 is TGTGCCAGCAGTCAAAGGGGGCATAACTACGAGCAGTACTTC. Its translation is CASSQRGHNYEQYF.